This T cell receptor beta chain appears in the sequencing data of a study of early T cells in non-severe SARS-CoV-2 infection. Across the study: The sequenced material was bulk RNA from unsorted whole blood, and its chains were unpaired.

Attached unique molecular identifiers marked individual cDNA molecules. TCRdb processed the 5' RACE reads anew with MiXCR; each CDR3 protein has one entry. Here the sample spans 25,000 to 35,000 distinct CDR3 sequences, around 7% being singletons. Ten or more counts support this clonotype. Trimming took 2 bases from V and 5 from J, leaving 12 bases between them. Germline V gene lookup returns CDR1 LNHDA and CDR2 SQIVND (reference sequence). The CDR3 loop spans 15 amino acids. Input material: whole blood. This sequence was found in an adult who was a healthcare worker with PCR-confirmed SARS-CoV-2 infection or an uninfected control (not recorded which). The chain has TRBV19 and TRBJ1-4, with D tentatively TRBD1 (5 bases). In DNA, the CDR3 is TGTGCCAGTAGTATAATGGGACTGAAGAATGAAAAACTGTTTTTT. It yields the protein CASSIMGLKNEKLFF.